This TCR beta chain was sequenced during a study of blood T cell repertoires in COVID-19. About the study: Material from acute and convalescent COVID-19 was sourced from the United States, Italy and Spain. PBMCs, B-cell-depleted T cells, or T cells provided the cDNA or gDNA that made up the material.

This CDR3 has 16 amino acids. V was cut by 4 bases and J by 4 bases, with 20 bases left in between. CDR1 and CDR2 (germline): SGHNT, YYREEE (reference sequence). The authors' processing: Reference gene primer amplification gave estimated nucleated cell counts. The method was immunoSEQ multiplex PCR; TCRdb's version includes in-frame clones alone and lacks a portion of them. That table gives V, J and clone size, and the DNA gave D and trimming. This table holds roughly 190,000 clones, about 86% found once. Material: peripheral blood. The source of this sequence is a man between 25 and 39 years old with active or convalescent COVID-19. The chain couples TRBV5-4 to TRBJ1-2; D gene ambiguous. The CDR3 sequence is CASSLDAAPTFYGYTF. CDR3 sequence (DNA): TGTGCCAGCAGCCTGGATGCCGCACCTACTTTCTATGGCTACACCTTC.